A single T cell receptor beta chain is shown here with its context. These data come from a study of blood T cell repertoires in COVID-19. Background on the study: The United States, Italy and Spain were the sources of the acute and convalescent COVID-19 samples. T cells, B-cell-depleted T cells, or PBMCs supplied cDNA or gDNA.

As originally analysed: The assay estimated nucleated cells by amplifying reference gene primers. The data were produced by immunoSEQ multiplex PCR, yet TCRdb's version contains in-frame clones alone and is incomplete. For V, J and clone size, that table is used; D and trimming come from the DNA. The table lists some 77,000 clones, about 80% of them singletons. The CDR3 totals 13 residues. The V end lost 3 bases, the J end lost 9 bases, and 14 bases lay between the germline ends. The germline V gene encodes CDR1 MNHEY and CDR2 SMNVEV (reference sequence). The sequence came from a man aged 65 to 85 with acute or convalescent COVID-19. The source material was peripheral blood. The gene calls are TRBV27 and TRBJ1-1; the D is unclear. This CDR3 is CASSFSPGVKAFF. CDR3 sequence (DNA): TGTGCCAGCAGTTTCTCCCCCGGGGTGAAAGCTTTCTTT.